The 3 T cell receptor beta chains below were found in one sample sequenced in a study of T cell changes during pregnancy in multiple sclerosis. Clones were sequenced by immunoSEQ multiplex PCR, and TCRdb holds only the in-frame ones, with some missing. This sample has tens of thousands of clones; about 90% occur once, and the top ten carry about 0.15%. The source was CD4+ T cells from peripheral blood mononuclear cells, collected after pregnancy. All receptors come from a female donor in good health, enrolled as a control in a pregnancy study.

The V and J genes are TRBV4-3 and TRBJ2-7; the match to TRBD1 covers 8 bases. J gave up 2 bases and V 0 bases, and 9 bases lay outside the gene matches. Germline assignment: CDR1 LGHNA and CDR2 YSLEER. The CDR3 loop spans 17 amino acids. CDR3 sequence: CASSQDRPGGPTYEQYF. DNA for the CDR3: TGCGCCAGCAGCCAAGATCGGCCAGGGGGCCCTACCTACGAGCAGTACTTC.

V and J are TRBV28 and TRBJ1-2; tentatively, D is TRBD1 (5 bases). The CDR3 length is 13 residues. The ends were cut back, 5 bases at V and 4 bases at J, with 11 bases in the middle. The germline V gene encodes CDR1 MDHEN and CDR2 SYDVKM. The CDR3 loop reads CASSQGWGYGYTF. The CDR3 DNA is TGTGCCAGCAGTCAGGGATGGGGCTATGGCTACACCTTC.

This CDR3 is CASTLPTGRNTEAFF. CDR3 coding DNA: TGTGCCAGCACTCTCCCGACAGGGAGGAACACTGAAGCTTTCTTT. The V and J genes are TRBV28 and TRBJ1-1, with 7 bases aligning to TRBD1. The germline gives CDR1 MDHEN, CDR2 SYDVKM. This CDR3 contains 15 residues. J lost 1 base, V lost 7 bases, and 9 bases had no gene match.